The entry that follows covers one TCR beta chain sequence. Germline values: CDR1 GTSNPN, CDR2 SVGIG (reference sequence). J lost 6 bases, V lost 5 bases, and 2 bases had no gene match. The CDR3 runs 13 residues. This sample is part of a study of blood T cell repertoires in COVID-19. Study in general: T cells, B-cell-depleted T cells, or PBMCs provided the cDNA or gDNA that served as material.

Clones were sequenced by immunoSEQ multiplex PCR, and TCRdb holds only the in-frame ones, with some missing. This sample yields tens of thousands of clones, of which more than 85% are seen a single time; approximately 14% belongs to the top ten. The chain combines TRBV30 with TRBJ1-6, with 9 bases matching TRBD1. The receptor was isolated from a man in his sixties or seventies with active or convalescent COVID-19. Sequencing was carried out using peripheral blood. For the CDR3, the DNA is TGTGCCTGGGACAGGGGGAGTAATTCACCCCTCCACTTT. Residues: CAWDRGSNSPLHF.